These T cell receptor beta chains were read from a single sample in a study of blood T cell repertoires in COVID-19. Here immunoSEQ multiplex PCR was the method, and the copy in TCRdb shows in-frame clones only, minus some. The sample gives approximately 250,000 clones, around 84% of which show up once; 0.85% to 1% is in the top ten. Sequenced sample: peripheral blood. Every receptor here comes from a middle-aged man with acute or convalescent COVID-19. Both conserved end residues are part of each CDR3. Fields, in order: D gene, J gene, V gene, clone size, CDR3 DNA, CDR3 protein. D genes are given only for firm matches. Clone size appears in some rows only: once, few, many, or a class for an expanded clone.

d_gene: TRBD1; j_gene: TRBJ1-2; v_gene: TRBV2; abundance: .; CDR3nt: TGTGCCAGCAGTGAAGCGCCAGGACAGGCGGGCGGAGGCTACACCTTC; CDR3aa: CASSEAPGQAGGGYTF
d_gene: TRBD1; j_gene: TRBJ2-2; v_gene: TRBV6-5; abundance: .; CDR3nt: TGTGCCAGCTCCGGGACAGGGGGCGACACCGGGGAGCTGTTTTTT; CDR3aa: CASSGTGGDTGELFF
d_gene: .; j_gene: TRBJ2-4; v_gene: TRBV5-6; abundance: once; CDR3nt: TGTGCCAGCACCCCTCAGGGCTTAGACAAAAACATTCAGTACTTC; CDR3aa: CASTPQGLDKNIQYF
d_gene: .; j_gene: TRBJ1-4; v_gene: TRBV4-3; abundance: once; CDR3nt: TGCGCCAGCAGCCCGGGTTTGACGGTCGGGGCTAATGAAAAACTGTTTTTT; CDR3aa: CASSPGLTVGANEKLFF
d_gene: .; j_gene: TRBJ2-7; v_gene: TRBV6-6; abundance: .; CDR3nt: TGTGCCAGCATGGAGGGCGGCTCCTACGAGCAGTACTTC; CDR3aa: CASMEGGSYEQYF
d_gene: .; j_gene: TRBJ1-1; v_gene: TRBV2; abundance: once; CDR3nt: TGTGCCAGCAGCGGTCTAATAGACACTGAAGCTTTCTTT; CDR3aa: CASSGLIDTEAFF
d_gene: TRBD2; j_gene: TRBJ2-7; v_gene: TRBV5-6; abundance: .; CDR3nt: TGTGCCAGCAGCTACCCGGGACTAGCCGCCGAGCAGTACTTC; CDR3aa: CASSYPGLAAEQYF
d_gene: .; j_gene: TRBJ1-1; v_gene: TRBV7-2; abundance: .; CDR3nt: TGTGCCAGCAGCTTAGATTCGGGAGGAAATGAAGCTTTCTTT; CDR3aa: CASSLDSGGNEAFF
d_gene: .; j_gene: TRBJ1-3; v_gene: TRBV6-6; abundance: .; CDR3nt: TGTGCCAGCACCACTCCTAAGGGGCCCAACACCATATATTTT; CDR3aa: CASTTPKGPNTIYF
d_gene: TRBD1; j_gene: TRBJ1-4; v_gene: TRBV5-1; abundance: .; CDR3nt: TGCGCCAGCAGCTTGGAAGAAGGGGGCCATGAAAAACTGTTTTTT; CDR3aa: CASSLEEGGHEKLFF
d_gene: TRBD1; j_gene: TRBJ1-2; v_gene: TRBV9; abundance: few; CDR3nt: TGTGCCAGCAGCTCGGGGACAGGTCTCTATGGCTACACCTTC; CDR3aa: CASSSGTGLYGYTF
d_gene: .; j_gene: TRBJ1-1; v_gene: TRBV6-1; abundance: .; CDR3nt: TGTGCCAGCAGTGAATTAGGGGGAATTGCAGGACCGAACACTGAAGCTTTCTTT; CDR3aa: CASSELGGIAGPNTEAFF
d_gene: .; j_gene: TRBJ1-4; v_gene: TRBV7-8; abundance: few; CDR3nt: TGTGCCAGCAGCTTAGTATCTGTCGGGGTGTCCGAAAAACTGTTTTTT; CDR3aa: CASSLVSVGVSEKLFF
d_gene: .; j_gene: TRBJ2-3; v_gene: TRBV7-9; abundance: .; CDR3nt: TGTGCCAGCAGCTTAGGACAGAGCACAGATACGCAGTATTTT; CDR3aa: CASSLGQSTDTQYF
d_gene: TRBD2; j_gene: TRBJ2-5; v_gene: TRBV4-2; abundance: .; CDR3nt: TGTGCCAGCAGCCAAGATGGTTTGTCTAGCGGCATCCAAGAGACCCAGTACTTC; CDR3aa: CASSQDGLSSGIQETQYF
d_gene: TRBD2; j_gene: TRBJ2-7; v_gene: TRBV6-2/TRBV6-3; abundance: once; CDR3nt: TGTGCCAGCAGCCAACCCGAACGGCGGGGGGCGAGGTACGAGCAGTACTTC; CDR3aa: CASSQPERRGARYEQYF
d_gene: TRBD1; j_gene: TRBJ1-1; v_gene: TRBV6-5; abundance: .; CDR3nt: TGTGCCAGCAGGGATCGGGACAGGGTGAACACTGAAGCTTTCTTT; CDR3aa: CASRDRDRVNTEAFF
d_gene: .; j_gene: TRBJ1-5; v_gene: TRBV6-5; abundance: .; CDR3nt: TGTGCCAGCAGTTACTCTGGGGGGAGTCAGCCCCAGCATTTT; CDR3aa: CASSYSGGSQPQHF
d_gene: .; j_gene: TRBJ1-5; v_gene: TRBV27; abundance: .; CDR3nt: TGTGCCAGCAGTTATGGGCAGGGGAGTCAGCCCCAGCATTTT; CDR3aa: CASSYGQGSQPQHF
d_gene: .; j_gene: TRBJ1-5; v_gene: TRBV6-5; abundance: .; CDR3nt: TGTGCCAGCAGCCCGGACAGAGCTAGCAATCAGCCCCAGCATTTT; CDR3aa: CASSPDRASNQPQHF
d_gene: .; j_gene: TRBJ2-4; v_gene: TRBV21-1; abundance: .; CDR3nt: TGTGCCAGCAGCAAAGTGGACCCCGGGACAGGGAACCCCTACGGTGGGTACTTC; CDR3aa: CASSKVDPGTGNPYGGYF
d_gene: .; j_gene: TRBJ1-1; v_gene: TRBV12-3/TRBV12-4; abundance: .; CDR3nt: TGTGCCAGCAGTTTCGGAGATTCCGCAGAAGCTTTCTTT; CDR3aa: CASSFGDSAEAFF
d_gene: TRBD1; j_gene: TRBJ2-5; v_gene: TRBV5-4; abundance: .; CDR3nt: TGTGCCAGCAGTCGGGACAGGGGGGAGACCCAGTACTTC; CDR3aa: CASSRDRGETQYF
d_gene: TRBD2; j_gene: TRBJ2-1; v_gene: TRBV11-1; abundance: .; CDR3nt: TGTGCCAGCAGCTTAGCGGACGGGGGGTTTTATGAGCAGTTCTTC; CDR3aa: CASSLADGGFYEQFF
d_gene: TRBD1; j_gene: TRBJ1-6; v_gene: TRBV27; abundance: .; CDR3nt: TGTGCCAGCAGCCGGGACAGGGATCGAGGTTCACCCCTCCACTTT; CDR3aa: CASSRDRDRGSPLHF
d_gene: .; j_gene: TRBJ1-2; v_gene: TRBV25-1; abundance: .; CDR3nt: TGTGCCAGCAGTGAATCTGGCAGACATTATGGCTACACCTTC; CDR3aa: CASSESGRHYGYTF
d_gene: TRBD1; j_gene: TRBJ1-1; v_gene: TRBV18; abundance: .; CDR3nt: TGTGCCAGCTCACCCGGGGACAGGGAAGCTTTCTTT; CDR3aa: CASSPGDREAFF
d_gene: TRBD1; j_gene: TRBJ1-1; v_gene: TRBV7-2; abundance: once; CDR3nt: TGTGCCAGCAGTTTGACGACAGGGGGCCTCACTGAAGCTTTCTTT; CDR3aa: CASSLTTGGLTEAFF
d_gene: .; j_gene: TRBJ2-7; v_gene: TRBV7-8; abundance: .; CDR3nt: TGTGCCAGCAGCTTACCACCGGGACACGGACCGCGCGAGCAGTACTTC; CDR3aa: CASSLPPGHGPREQYF
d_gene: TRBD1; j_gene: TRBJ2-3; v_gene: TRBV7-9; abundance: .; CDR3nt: TGTGCCAGCAGCTACAGACAGGGGATCACAGATACGCAGTATTTT; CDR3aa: CASSYRQGITDTQYF
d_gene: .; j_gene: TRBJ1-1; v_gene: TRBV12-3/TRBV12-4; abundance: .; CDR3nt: TGTGCCAGCACCTGGGGGGAGGACACTGAAGCTTTCTTT; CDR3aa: CASTWGEDTEAFF
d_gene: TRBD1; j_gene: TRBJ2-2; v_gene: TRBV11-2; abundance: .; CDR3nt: TGTGCCAGCAGACCCCCCAGGGGGCTTAACACCGGGGAGCTGTTTTTT; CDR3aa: CASRPPRGLNTGELFF
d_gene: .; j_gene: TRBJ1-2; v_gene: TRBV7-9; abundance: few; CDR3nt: TGTGCCAGCAGCTTAGGGGGGGTCGACGGATATGGCTACACCTTC; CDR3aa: CASSLGGVDGYGYTF
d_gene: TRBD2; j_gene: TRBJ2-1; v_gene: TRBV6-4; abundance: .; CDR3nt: TGTGCCAGCACTGGGGCGGGGGTAAGCTCCTACAATGAGCAGTTCTTC; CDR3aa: CASTGAGVSSYNEQFF
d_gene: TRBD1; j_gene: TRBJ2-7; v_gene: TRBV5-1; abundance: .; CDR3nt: TGCGCCAGCAGGGACGGGACAGGACTTGGTGAGCAGTACTTC; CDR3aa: CASRDGTGLGEQYF
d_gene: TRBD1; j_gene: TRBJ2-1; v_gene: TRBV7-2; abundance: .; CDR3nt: TGTGCCAGCAGCTTAGTAGGGACAGAGTTCAATGAGCAGTTCTTC; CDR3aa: CASSLVGTEFNEQFF
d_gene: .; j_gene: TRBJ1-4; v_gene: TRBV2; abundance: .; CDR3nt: TGTGCCAGCAGCCCCGGGTCCCGTGGTGAAAAACTGTTTTTT; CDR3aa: CASSPGSRGEKLFF
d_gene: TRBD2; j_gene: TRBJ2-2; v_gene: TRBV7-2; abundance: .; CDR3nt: TGTGCCAGCAGCTTAGTGCCAGCGGGGAAGAACACCGGGGAGCTGTTTTTT; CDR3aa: CASSLVPAGKNTGELFF
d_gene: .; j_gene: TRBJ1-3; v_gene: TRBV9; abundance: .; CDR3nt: TGTGCCAGCAGCGTAGCTTCGGGGAACTCTGGAAACACCATATATTTT; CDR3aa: CASSVASGNSGNTIYF